This TCR beta chain was recovered during a study of brain metastases from non-small cell lung cancer (dated by TCRdb to about 2019). Regarding the complete study: In non-small-cell lung cancer patients, the researchers characterized the immune microenvironment of brain metastases and primary tumors that had been resected as matched pairs.

A cohort of more than 30 patients with surgically resected non-small-cell lung cancer, for whom both primary tumor and brain metastasis specimens were available, was included. Archival formalin-fixed, paraffin-embedded tissues were used as the tumor specimens. V gives up 6 bases and J gives up 6 bases, and the segment between their germline ends measures 20 bases. According to the germline V gene, CDR1 reads MNHNS and CDR2 reads SASEGT. Inclusive of the bounding cysteine and phenylalanine, the CDR3 is 16 residues long. Only the CDR3 DNA stays, 48 bases, in frame from base 1. The library was obtained by the immunoSEQ multiplex PCR assay. T-cell receptor beta chain repertoire sequencing was carried out together with a 770-gene immune expression panel. The immuneACCESS repertoire file appears here via TCRdb, limited to in-frame rearrangements. These files lack a portion of the clones; in checked studies, under half of the deficit traces to unresolved V genes, and the cause of the others is not known. For this sample the table gives more than 14,000 clones, of which approximately 82% were detected only once. The ten largest make up roughly 7.7% of the sample.

Beyond this particular receptor, the publication reports: TCR repertoires were found to be largely shared between paired brain metastases and primary tumors, although sparse T-cell densities were observed in the brain metastases. T-cell clones appeared expanded in roughly 60% of brain metastases relative to the matched primary tumors. T-cell infiltration was lower in brain metastases than in primary tumors (P < 0.001).

Comment on this clone: Its antigen is not yet known. The record has no base qualities; no much larger clone is one base away.

The rearrangement combines TRBV6-1 with TRBJ2-2, and possibly TRBD2, on 7 matching bases. The sample comprised primary lung tumor tissue. This sample's cell subset or site label indicates: primary lung tumor paired with brain metastasis. The TCR originated in a donor aged 40 or older with non-small cell lung cancer. The DNA sequence follows: TGTGCCAGCAGGGAAACGGGGGGCCGGGTCGCCGGGGAGCTGTTTTTT. Protein translation: CASRETGGRVAGELFF.